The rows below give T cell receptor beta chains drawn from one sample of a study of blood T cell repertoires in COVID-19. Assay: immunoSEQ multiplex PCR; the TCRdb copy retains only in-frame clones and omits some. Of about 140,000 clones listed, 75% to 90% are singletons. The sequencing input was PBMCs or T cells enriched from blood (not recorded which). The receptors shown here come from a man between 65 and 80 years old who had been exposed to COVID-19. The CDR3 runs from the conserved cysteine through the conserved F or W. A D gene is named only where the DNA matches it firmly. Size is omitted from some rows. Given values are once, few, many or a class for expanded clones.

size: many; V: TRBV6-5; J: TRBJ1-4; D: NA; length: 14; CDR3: CASRPQGINEKLFF; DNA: TGTGCCAGCAGACCCCAGGGTATAAATGAAAAACTGTTTTTT
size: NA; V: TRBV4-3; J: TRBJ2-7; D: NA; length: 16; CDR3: CASSQDSGGIPYEQYF; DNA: TGCGCCAGCAGCCAAGATAGTGGGGGGATCCCCTACGAGCAGTACTTC
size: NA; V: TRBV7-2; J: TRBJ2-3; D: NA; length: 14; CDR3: CASSGQVGGDTQYF; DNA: TGTGCCAGCAGCGGCCAGGTCGGGGGAGATACGCAGTATTTT
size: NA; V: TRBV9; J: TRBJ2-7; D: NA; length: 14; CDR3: CASSVGGLGHEQYF; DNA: TGTGCCAGCAGCGTAGGAGGGCTCGGCCACGAGCAGTACTTC
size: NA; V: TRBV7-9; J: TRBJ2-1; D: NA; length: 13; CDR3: CASSHPPGNEQFF; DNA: TGTGCCAGCAGCCACCCCCCGGGAAATGAGCAGTTCTTC
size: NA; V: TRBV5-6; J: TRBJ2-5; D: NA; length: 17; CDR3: CASSFKYSGPWPETQYF; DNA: TGTGCCAGCAGCTTTAAGTACTCGGGTCCCTGGCCTGAGACCCAGTACTTC
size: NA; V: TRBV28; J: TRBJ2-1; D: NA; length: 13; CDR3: CASRPSHLNEQFF; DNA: TGTGCCAGCAGGCCCAGTCATCTCAATGAGCAGTTCTTC
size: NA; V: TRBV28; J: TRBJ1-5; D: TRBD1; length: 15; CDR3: CASRPPGQGGQPQHF; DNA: TGTGCCAGCAGGCCGCCGGGACAGGGTGGTCAGCCCCAGCATTTT
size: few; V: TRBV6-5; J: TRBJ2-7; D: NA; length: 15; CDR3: CASSYSQGTTYEQYF; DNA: TGTGCCAGCAGTTACTCTCAGGGAACAACCTACGAGCAGTACTTC
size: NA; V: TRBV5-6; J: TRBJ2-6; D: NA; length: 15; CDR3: CASSFRGSGANVLTF; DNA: TGTGCCAGCAGCTTCCGGGGTTCTGGGGCCAACGTCCTGACTTTC
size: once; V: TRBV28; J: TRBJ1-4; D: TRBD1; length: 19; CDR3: CASRPYRDRARRANEKLFF; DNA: TGTGCCAGCAGACCCTACCGGGACAGGGCCAGACGTGCTAATGAAAAACTGTTTTTT
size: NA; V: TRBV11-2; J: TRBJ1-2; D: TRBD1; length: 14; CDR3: CASSSGGEGYGYTF; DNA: TGTGCCAGCAGCTCAGGGGGCGAAGGGTATGGCTACACCTTC
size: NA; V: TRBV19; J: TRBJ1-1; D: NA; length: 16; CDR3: CASSIGGSFMNTEAFF; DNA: TGTGCCAGTAGTATCGGAGGATCTTTTATGAACACTGAAGCTTTCTTT
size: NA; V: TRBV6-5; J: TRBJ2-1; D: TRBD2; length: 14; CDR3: CASPPGTSKNEQFF; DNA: TGTGCCAGCCCCCCCGGGACTAGCAAGAATGAGCAGTTCTTC
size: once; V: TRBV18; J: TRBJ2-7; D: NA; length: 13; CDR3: CASSYLDSTEQYF; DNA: TGTGCCAGCTCATACCTCGACAGTACGGAGCAGTACTTC
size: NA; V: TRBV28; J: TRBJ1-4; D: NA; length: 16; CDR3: CASPPFGGERNEKLFF; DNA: TGTGCCAGCCCGCCTTTCGGGGGGGAACGGAATGAAAAACTGTTTTTT
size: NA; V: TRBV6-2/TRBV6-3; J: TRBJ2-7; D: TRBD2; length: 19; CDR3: CASSYSLGLAGGPGYEQYF; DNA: TGTGCCAGCAGTTACTCGTTGGGACTAGCGGGAGGGCCGGGCTACGAGCAGTACTTC
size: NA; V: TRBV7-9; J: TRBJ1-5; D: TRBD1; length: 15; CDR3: CASSRGQGGNQPQHF; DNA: TGTGCCAGCAGCCGGGGTCAGGGGGGTAATCAGCCCCAGCATTTT
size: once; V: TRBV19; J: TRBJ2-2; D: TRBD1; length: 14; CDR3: CASSGTANTGELFF; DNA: TGTGCCAGTAGTGGGACAGCTAACACCGGGGAGCTGTTTTTT
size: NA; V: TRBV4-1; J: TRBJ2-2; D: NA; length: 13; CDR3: CASSQVQAGELFF; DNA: TGCGCCAGCAGCCAAGTACAGGCCGGGGAGCTGTTTTTT
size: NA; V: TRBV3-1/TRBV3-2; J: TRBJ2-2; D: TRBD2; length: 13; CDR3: CASRSGGTGELFF; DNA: TGTGCCAGCAGGTCGGGGGGAACCGGGGAGCTGTTTTTT
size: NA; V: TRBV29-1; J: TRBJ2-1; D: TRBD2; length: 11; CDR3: CSGGGNNEQFF; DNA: TGCAGCGGCGGGGGGAACAATGAGCAGTTCTTC
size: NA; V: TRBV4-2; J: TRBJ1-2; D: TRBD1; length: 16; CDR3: CASSQDLVRGPYGYTF; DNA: TGTGCCAGCAGCCAAGATCTGGTGAGGGGGCCCTATGGCTACACCTTC
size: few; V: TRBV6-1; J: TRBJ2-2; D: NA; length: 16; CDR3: CASSGLRRSVIGELFF; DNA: TGTGCCAGCAGTGGCCTAAGGAGGTCCGTTATCGGGGAGCTGTTTTTT
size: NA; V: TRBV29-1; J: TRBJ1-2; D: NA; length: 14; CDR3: CSVEHLDRSYGYTF; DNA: TGCAGCGTTGAACACCTCGACAGATCCTATGGCTACACCTTC
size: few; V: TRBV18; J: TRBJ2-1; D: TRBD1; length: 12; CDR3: CASAGTANEQFF; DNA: TGTGCCAGCGCTGGGACAGCCAATGAGCAGTTCTTC
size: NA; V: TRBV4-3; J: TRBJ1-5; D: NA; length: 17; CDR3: CASSQYYLGAANQPQHF; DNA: TGCGCCAGCAGCCAATACTACCTAGGGGCAGCTAATCAGCCCCAGCATTTT
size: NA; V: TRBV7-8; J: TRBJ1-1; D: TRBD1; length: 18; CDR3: CASSEGYRGRSKNTEAFF; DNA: TGTGCCAGCAGCGAGGGTTACAGGGGGCGGTCGAAGAACACTGAAGCTTTCTTT
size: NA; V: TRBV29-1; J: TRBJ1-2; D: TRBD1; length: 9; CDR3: CSANRGFAF; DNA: TGCAGCGCGAACAGGGGATTCGCCTTC
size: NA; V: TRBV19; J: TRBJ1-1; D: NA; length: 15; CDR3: CASSIFDRGGTEAFF; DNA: TGTGCCAGTAGTATTTTCGATCGAGGGGGCACTGAAGCTTTCTTT
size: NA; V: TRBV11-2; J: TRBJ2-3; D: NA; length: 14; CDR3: CASSLGRVGDTQYF; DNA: TGTGCCAGCAGCTTAGGCAGGGTCGGAGATACGCAGTATTTT
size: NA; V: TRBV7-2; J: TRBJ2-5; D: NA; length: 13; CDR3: CASSLGSEETQYF; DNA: TGTGCCAGCAGCTTAGGGTCGGAGGAGACCCAGTACTTC
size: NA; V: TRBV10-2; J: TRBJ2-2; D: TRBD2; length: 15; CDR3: CASSERGGITGELFF; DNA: TGCGCCAGCAGTGAGCGGGGGGGTATCACCGGGGAGCTGTTTTTT
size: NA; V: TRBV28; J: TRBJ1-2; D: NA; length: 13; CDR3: CASSPQGIGGYTF; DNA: TGTGCCAGCAGCCCTCAGGGAATAGGCGGCTACACCTTC
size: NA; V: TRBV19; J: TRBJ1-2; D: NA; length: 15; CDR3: CASSIRPGGSFGYTF; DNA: TGTGCCAGTAGTATCCGGCCGGGGGGCTCTTTTGGCTACACCTTC
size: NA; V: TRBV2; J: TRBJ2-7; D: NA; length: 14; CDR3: CASRESGGAYEQYF; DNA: TGTGCCAGCAGAGAATCAGGCGGGGCCTACGAGCAGTACTTC
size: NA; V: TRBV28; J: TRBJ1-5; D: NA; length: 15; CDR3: CASSLTYRGARPQHF; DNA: TGTGCCAGCAGTTTAACGTATAGGGGCGCGCGGCCCCAGCATTTT
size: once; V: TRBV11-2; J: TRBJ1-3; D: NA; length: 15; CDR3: CASSSQTVSGNTIYF; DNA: TGTGCCAGCAGCTCTCAGACAGTCTCTGGAAACACCATATATTTT
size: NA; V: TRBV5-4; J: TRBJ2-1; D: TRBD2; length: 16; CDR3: CASSGSGLARHNEQFF; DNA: TGTGCCAGCAGCGGGAGTGGACTAGCTCGGCACAATGAGCAGTTCTTC
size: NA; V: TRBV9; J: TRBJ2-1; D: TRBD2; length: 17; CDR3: CASSVDSGASSYNEQFF; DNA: TGTGCCAGCAGCGTAGACAGCGGGGCCTCCTCCTACAATGAGCAGTTCTTC
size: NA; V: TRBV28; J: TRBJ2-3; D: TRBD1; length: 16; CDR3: CASSSGTGGRTDTQYF; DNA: TGTGCCAGCAGTTCCGGGACAGGGGGACGCACAGATACGCAGTATTTT
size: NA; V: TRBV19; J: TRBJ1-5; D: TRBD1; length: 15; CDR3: CASTPTGGFNQPQHF; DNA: TGTGCCAGTACCCCGACAGGGGGCTTCAATCAGCCCCAGCATTTT
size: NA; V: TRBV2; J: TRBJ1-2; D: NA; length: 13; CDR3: CASSGGSRFRYTF; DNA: TGTGCCAGCAGCGGGGGGTCCCGTTTTCGCTACACCTTC
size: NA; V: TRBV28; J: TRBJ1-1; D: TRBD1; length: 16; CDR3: CASISQRDRVNTEAFF; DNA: TGTGCCAGCATCAGTCAACGGGACAGGGTGAACACTGAAGCTTTCTTT